What follows are 22 T cell receptor beta chains derived from one specimen sequenced in a study of regulatory T cells in long-lasting Graves disease. With iRepertoire HTBI primers and Arm-PCR of CDR3 regions, TCR beta libraries were built. MiXCR was run by TCRdb on the multiplex PCR reads, yielding one entry per CDR3 protein. The repertoire holds around 450,000 distinct CDR3 sequences, about 16% seen once, with over 15% in the top ten. This sample's time point: newly diagnosed GD, antithyroid drugs for less than 3 months. Extracted RNA from PBMCs served as the source of the TCR library. These sequences were also reported in another study, on T cells in Graves' hyperthyroidism and ophthalmopathy.

The specimen was peripheral blood mononuclear cells (PBMCs), collected at new diagnosis, from a patient treated with antithyroid drugs. All receptors come from a woman under 40 with Graves disease.

This sequence joins TRBV28 and TRBJ2-1; D might be TRBD2 (6 bases). With 6 bases removed from V and 7 bases from J, the gap between germline ends came to 13 bases. This CDR3 is built from 13 residues. From germline, CDR1 is MDHEN and CDR2 SYDVKM. CDR3 region: CASRPRLVNEQFF. CDR3 DNA sequence: TGTGCCAGCAGACCCCGACTAGTAAATGAGCAGTTCTTC.

The V and J genes are TRBV7-9 and TRBJ2-5, with D unclear. V lost 6 bases and J lost 5, with 10 bases in between. Per germline, CDR1 SEHNR and CDR2 FQNEAQ (reference sequence). This CDR3 contains 12 residues. The CDR3 coding sequence is TGTGCCAGCAGTCCTCCCGAGGAGACCCAGTACTTC. It is translated as CASSPPEETQYF.

This clonotype came up many times. The chain has TRBV12-3 or TRBV12-4 and TRBJ2-7, with TRBD1 as a possible D gene (6 bases). There are 13 residues in the CDR3. The ends were cut back, 5 bases at V and 3 bases at J, with 11 bases in the middle. The CDR3 sequence is CASSITGFYEQYF. The CDR3 bases are TGTGCCAGCAGTATAACAGGGTTCTACGAGCAGTACTTC.

This clonotype has a handful of counts. The CDR3 sequence is CASNLGTPEQFF. In DNA, the CDR3 is TGTGCCAGCAACCTTGGGACACCCGAGCAGTTCTTC. This chain connects TRBV12-3 or TRBV12-4 to TRBJ2-1; D possibly corresponds to TRBD1 (6 bases). V was trimmed by 7 bases and J by 10 bases, leaving 14 bases between them. The CDR3 loop spans 12 amino acids.

This rearrangement joins TRBV3-1 to TRBJ1-2, with D unresolved. V was pared by 6 bases and J by 2 bases, with 13 bases between. Germline-derived CDR1 and CDR2 are LGHDT and YNNKEL (reference sequence). CDR3 length: 14 residues. The chain's CDR3 is CASSPRAGNYGYTF. The CDR3 DNA reads as TGTGCCAGCAGTCCCCGAGCCGGGAACTATGGCTACACCTTC.

This clonotype has only a few counts. This sequence joins TRBV24-1 and TRBJ2-3; D not certain. V gave up 1 base and J gave up 6 bases, with 13 bases separating them. The germline V gene has CDR1 KGHDR and CDR2 SFDVKD. The length of the CDR3 is 15 residues. The CDR3 here is CATSDFMENTDTQYF. Written as DNA, the CDR3 is TGTGCCACCAGTGATTTTATGGAGAACACGGATACGCAGTATTTT.

This clonotype was picked up a small number of times. The rearrangement uses TRBV9 and TRBJ2-2; weak D call: TRBD2 (6 bases). V lost 2 bases, J lost 7 bases, and 12 bases lay in between. The CDR3 is 14 residues long. Germline assignment: CDR1 SGDLS and CDR2 YYNGEE. In DNA form, the CDR3 reads TGTGCCAGCAGCGTCAGCGGGTCGGGCGGGGAGCTGTTTTTT. Translation: CASSVSGSGGELFF.

This clonotype was seen a few times. The chain couples TRBV4-1 to TRBJ1-2; D not resolved. CDR1 and CDR2 (germline): MGHRA, YSYEKL. The ends were cut back, 1 base at V and 5 bases at J, with 5 bases in the middle. This CDR3 is 12 amino acids long. CDR3 sequence: CASSQVPYGYTF. The CDR3, as DNA: TGCGCCAGCAGCCAAGTACCTTATGGCTACACCTTC.

This clonotype came up a few times. The J gene is TRBJ1-2, the V gene TRBV27, with TRBD1 as a possible D gene (6 bases). V lost 8 bases and J 0 bases, leaving 13 bases between the germline ends. CDR3 length: 14 amino acids. CDR1 MNHEY and CDR2 SMNVEV come from the germline V gene (reference sequence). This chain's CDR3 is CASHPGAPNYGYTF. CDR3 nucleotide sequence: TGTGCCAGCCACCCGGGGGCCCCTAACTATGGCTACACCTTC.

This clonotype was observed many times. The chain employs TRBV20-1 and TRBJ2-7, with TRBD1 matching over 7 bases. The CDR3 length is 14 residues. V lost 6 bases to trimming and J lost 5 bases; unmatched junction nucleotides: 13. CDR1 is DFQATT, CDR2 SNEGSKA, per germline (reference sequence). The CDR3 is CSARGTFLNHEQYF. CDR3 DNA sequence: TGCAGTGCCAGGGGGACCTTCTTAAACCACGAGCAGTACTTC.

The sample holds many counts of this clonotype. V usage is TRBV3-1 and J usage is TRBJ2-7; unclear D gene. Trimming removed 1 base from V and 3 bases from J, with 10 bases in between. Germline loops: CDR1 LGHDT, CDR2 YNNKEL (reference sequence). CDR3 length equals 14 residues. CDR3: CASSQGNSYYEQYF. The CDR3 DNA reads TGTGCCAGCAGCCAAGGAAACAGTTACTACGAGCAGTACTTC.

V and J are TRBV20-1 and TRBJ2-5, with TRBD2 matching over 8 bases. Trimming removed 1 base from V and 1 base from J; junction bases left unmatched: 11. The CDR3 loop spans 17 amino acids. Germline assignment: CDR1 DFQATT and CDR2 SNEGSKA (reference sequence). The chain's CDR3 is CSARGPLAGIVQETQYF. The CDR3 DNA is TGCAGTGCTAGAGGCCCCCTAGCGGGTATAGTCCAAGAGACCCAGTACTTC.

This clonotype was detected ten times or more. V gene TRBV2 combines with J gene TRBJ1-5; D gene ambiguous. The CDR3 loop spans 15 amino acids. The germline V and J ends were trimmed by 2 bases and 1 base, with 9 bases remaining between them. Germline CDR1 and CDR2: SNHLY and FYNNEI. Here the CDR3 reads CASSESTRSNQPQHF. The CDR3 nucleotides read TGTGCCAGCAGTGAATCAACCAGAAGCAATCAGCCCCAGCATTTT.

The table lists this clonotype with a few counts. The CDR3 DNA reads as TGCGCCAGCAGCTTGGCCCAGGGTATGGGGGAAAAACTGTTTTTT. Its protein is CASSLAQGMGEKLFF. This chain joins TRBV5-1 and TRBJ1-4, with a weak D call TRBD1 (5 bases). CDR1 is SGHRS, CDR2 YFSETQ, per germline. This CDR3 comprises 15 residues. Trimming pared 0 bases from V and 8 bases from J, leaving 14 bases between.

The sample holds many counts of this clonotype. The J gene is TRBJ1-6, the V gene TRBV13, with D possibly TRBD1 on 6 matching bases. Germline V gene sequence: CDR1 PRHDT, CDR2 FYEKMQ (reference sequence). V lost 1 base, J lost 6 bases, and 16 bases lay in between. The CDR3 covers 17 residues. CDR3 nucleotide sequence: TGTGCCAGCAGCTTAGAGGGGACAACAGGACTTAATTCACCCCTCCACTTT. Translating it yields CASSLEGTTGLNSPLHF.

This clonotype has ten or more counts. V gene TRBV5-1 combines with J gene TRBJ1-1; TRBD1 matches at 10 bases. Trimming at V came to 4 bases and at J to 4 bases, leaving 13 bases not matched to a gene. This CDR3 has 17 amino acids. Looked up from germline, CDR1 is SGHRS and CDR2 is YFSETQ. CDR3 sequence: CASSPYRQGARGTEAFF. CDR3 nucleotides: TGCGCCAGCAGCCCGTATCGACAGGGGGCTAGGGGCACTGAAGCTTTCTTT.

The V call is TRBV7-2, the J call TRBJ2-7; no reliable D call. The germline CDR1 and CDR2 sequences are SGHTA and FQGNSA. The CDR3 has 11 residues. Trimming pared 3 bases from V and 6 bases from J, leaving 6 bases between. The CDR3 DNA reads as TGTGCCAGCAGCTTTTACGGCGAGCAGTACTTC. Translating it yields CASSFYGEQYF.

This clonotype was seen a few times. The chain carries TRBV11-2 and TRBJ2-1; 7 bases map to TRBD2. The germline CDR1 and CDR2 sequences are SGHAT and FQNNGV. V gave up 0 bases and J gave up 9 bases; unmatched junction bases: 8. The CDR3 has 15 amino acids. The DNA of the CDR3 is TGTGCCAGCAGCTTAGAGGTGGGAGGGCCGGGTGAGCAGTTCTTC. Its translation is CASSLEVGGPGEQFF.

This clonotype came up many times. The chain links TRBV29-1 to TRBJ2-2; 8 nucleotides align to TRBD2. Looked up from germline, CDR1 is SQVTM and CDR2 is ANQGSEA. The CDR3 length is 13 residues. V was clipped by 4 bases and J by 7 bases; unmatched bases: 5. This CDR3 is CSVVGRDGGELFF. DNA of the CDR3: TGCAGCGTTGTCGGGAGGGACGGCGGGGAGCTGTTTTTT.

The V gene is TRBV19, the J gene TRBJ2-2; a weak D match, TRBD2 (5 bases). The V gene lost 1 base and the J gene lost 5 bases, with 11 bases spanning the gap. CDR3 length: 15 amino acids. Germline V gene data show CDR1 as LNHDA and CDR2 as SQIVND (reference sequence). The CDR3 protein is CASSIGRTGTGELFF. The CDR3 DNA sequence: TGTGCCAGTAGTATAGGCAGGACGGGGACCGGGGAGCTGTTTTTT.

This clonotype appeared many times. The chain carries TRBV9 and TRBJ2-1; 9 nucleotides line up with TRBD2. The CDR3 has 15 amino acids. The V segment lost 0 bases and the J segment 8 bases; nucleotides outside the gene matches: 6. Germline values: CDR1 SGDLS, CDR2 YYNGEE. The CDR3 region is CASSVAPSGMDEQFF. The CDR3 DNA follows: TGTGCCAGCAGCGTAGCTCCTAGCGGGATGGATGAGCAGTTCTTC.

The rearrangement links TRBV20-1 to TRBJ1-1; TRBD1 agrees at 10 bases. Germline assignment: CDR1 DFQATT and CDR2 SNEGSKA (reference sequence). V was clipped by 3 bases and J by 2 bases; unmatched bases: 6. This CDR3 has 15 amino acids. CDR3 residues: CSARDRGIYNTEAFF. The CDR3 bases are TGCAGTGCTAGGGACAGGGGGATTTACAACACTGAAGCTTTCTTT.